This record covers a single T cell receptor (beta chain). Its antigen is still unknown. These data are taken from a study of graft-versus-host responses after intestinal transplantation. Study overall: Every one of the recipients received anti-thymocyte globulin induction and afterwards took tacrolimus and steroids for 3 to 4 years.

With 6 bases removed from V and 8 bases from J, the gap between germline ends came to 12 bases. The germline CDR1 and CDR2 sequences are DFQATT and SNEGSKA (reference sequence). The length of the CDR3 is 11 residues. Assay: immunoSEQ multiplex PCR; the TCRdb copy retains only in-frame clones and omits some. The sample has fewer than 85,000 clones, about 89% seen once; the top ten hold around 2.7%. Study-wide findings and caveats: GvH clones occurred in recipient marrow; some first appeared in ileum or blood.

The chain is built from TRBV20-1 and TRBJ2-3; D is unclear. The sample was unstimulated CD8+ T cells sorted from spleen or lymph node cells, taken before intestinal transplant. The clonotype comes from a human donor who received an intestinal transplant. CDR3 sequence reads: CSAPPRFTQYF. The CDR3, as DNA: TGCAGTGCCCCCCCCCGTTTTACGCAGTATTTT.